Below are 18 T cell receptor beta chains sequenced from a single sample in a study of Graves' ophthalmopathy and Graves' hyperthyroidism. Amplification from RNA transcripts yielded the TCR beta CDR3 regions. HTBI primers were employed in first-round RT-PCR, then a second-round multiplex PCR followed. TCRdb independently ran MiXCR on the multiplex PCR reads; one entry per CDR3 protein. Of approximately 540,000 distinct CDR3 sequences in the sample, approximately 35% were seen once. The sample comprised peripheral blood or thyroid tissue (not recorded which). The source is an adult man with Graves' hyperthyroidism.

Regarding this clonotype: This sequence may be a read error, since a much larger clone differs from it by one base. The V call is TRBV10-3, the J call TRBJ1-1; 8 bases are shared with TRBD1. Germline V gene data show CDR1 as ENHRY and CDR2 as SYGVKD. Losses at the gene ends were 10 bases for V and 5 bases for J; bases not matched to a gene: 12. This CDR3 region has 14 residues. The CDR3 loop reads CASNVGDRGTEAFF. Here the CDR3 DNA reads TGTGCCAGCAATGTAGGTGACAGGGGTACTGAAGCTTTCTTT.

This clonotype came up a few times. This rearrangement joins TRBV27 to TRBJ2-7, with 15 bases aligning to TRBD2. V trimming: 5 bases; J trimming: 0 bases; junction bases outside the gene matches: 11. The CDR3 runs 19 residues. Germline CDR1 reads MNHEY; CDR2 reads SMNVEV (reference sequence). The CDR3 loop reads CASSPFPGLAGGSSYEQYF. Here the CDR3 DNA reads TGTGCCAGCAGTCCATTTCCGGGACTAGCGGGGGGTTCCTCCTACGAGCAGTACTTC.

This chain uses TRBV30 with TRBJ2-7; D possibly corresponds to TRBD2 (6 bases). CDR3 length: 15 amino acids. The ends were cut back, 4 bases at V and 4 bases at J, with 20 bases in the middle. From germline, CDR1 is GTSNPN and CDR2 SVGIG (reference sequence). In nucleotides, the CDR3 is TGTGCCTGGACCAAGGGAGGTATGGGTGGGTACGAGCAGTACTTC. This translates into CAWTKGGMGGYEQYF.

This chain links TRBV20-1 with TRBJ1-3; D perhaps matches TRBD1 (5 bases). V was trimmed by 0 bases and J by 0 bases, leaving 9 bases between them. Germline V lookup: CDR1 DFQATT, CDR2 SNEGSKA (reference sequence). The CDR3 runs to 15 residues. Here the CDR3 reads CSARDPGGSGNTIYF. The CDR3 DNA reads TGCAGTGCTAGAGATCCGGGGGGCTCTGGAAACACCATATATTTT.

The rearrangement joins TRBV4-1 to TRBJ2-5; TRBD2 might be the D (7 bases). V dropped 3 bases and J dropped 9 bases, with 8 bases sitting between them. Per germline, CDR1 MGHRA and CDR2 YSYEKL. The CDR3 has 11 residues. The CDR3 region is CASSQRGPQYF. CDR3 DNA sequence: TGCGCCAGCAGCCAGCGGGGGCCCCAGTACTTC.

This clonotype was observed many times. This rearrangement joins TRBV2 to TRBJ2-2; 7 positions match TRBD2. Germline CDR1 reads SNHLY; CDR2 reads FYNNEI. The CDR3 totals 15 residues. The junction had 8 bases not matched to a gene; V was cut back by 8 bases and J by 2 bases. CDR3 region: CASRWAGVNTGELFF. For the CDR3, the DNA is TGTGCCAGCCGTTGGGCGGGAGTTAACACCGGGGAGCTGTTTTTT.

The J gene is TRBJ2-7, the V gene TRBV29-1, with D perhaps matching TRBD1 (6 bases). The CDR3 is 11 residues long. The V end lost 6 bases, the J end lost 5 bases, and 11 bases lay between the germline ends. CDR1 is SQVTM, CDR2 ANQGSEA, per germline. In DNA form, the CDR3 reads TGCAGCGTAGGGGGTCAAAACGAGCAGTACTTC. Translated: CSVGGQNEQYF.

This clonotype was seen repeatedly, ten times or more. CDR3 loop: CSARDLEDRETEAFF. The CDR3, as DNA: TGCAGTGCTAGAGATCTGGAAGACAGGGAAACTGAAGCTTTCTTT. The rearrangement joins TRBV20-1 to TRBJ1-1; 7 nucleotides match TRBD1. Germline assignment: CDR1 DFQATT and CDR2 SNEGSKA (reference sequence). This CDR3 has 15 amino acids. With V trimmed by 0 bases and J by 5 bases, 9 bases remained unmatched.

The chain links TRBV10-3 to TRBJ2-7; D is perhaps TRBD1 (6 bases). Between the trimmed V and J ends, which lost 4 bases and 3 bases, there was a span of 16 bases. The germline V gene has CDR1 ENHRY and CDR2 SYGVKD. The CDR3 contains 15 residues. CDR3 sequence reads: CAISAPSTGYYEQYF. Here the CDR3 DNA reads TGTGCCATCAGTGCCCCATCGACAGGCTACTACGAGCAGTACTTC.

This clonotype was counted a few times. CDR3 amino acids: CASSGQPTGELFF. CDR3 coding DNA: TGTGCCAGCAGTGGACAGCCCACCGGGGAGCTGTTTTTT. The chain carries TRBV6-4 and TRBJ2-2; a weak D match, TRBD1 (5 bases). Germline lookup yields CDR1 MRHNA and CDR2 SNTAGT. The germline V and J ends were trimmed by 4 bases and 4 bases, with 7 bases remaining between them. The CDR3 length is 13 residues.

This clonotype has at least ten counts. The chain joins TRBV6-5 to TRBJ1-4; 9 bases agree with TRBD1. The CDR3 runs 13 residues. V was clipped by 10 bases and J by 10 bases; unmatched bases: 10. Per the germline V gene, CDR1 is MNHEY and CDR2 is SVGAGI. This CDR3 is CATYRDRDGKLFF. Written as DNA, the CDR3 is TGTGCCACCTACCGGGACAGGGACGGAAAACTGTTTTTT.

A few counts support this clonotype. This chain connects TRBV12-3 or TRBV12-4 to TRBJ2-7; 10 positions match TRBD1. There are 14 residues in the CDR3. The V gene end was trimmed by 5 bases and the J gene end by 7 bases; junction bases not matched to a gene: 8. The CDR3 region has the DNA TGTGCCAGCAGTGGGAGACAGGGGGCGCGGGAGCAGTACTTC. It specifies CASSGRQGAREQYF.

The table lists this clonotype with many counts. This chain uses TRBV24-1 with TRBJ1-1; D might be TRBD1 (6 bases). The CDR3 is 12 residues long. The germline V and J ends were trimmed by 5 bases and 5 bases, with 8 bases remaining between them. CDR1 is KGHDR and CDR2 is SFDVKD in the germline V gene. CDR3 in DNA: TGTGCCACCAGTGCAGGGGATACTGAAGCTTTCTTT. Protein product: CATSAGDTEAFF.

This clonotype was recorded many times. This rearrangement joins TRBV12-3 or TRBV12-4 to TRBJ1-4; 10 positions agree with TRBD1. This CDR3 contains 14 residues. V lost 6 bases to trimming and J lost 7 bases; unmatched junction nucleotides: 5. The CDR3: CASRVGTGVEKLFF. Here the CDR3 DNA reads TGTGCCAGCAGGGTCGGGACAGGGGTTGAAAAACTGTTTTTT.

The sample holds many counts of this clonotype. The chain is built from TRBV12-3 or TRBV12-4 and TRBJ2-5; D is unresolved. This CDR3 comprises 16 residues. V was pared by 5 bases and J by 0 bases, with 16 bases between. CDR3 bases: TGTGCCAGCAGTCCCTCCGGGCTGGGGTACCAAGAGACCCAGTACTTC. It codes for CASSPSGLGYQETQYF.

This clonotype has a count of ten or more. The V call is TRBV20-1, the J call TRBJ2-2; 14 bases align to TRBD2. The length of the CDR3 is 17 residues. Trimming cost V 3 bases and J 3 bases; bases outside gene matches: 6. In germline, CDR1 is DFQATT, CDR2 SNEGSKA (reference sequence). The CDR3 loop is CSARGTSGSFDTGELFF. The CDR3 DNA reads TGCAGTGCTAGGGGGACTAGCGGGAGTTTCGACACCGGGGAGCTGTTTTTT.

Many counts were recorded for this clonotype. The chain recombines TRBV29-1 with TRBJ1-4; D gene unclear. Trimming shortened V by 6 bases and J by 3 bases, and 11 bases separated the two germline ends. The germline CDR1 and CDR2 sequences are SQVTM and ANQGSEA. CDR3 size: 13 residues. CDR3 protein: CSVDSRSNEKLFF. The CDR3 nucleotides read TGCAGCGTAGACTCCAGGTCTAATGAAAAACTGTTTTTT. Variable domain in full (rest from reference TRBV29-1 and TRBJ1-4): SAVISQKPSRDICQRGTSLTIQCQVDSQVTMMFWYRQQPGQSLTLIATANQGSEATYESGFVIDKFPISRPNLTFSTLTVSNMSPEDSSIYLCSVDSRSNEKLFFGSGTQLSVL.

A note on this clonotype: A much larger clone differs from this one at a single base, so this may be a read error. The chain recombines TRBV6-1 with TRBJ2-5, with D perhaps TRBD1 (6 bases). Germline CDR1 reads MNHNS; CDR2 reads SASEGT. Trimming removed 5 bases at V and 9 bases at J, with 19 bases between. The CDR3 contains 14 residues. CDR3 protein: CASSYVDSSEAQYF. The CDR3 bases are TGTGCCAGCAGTTACGTGGACAGCTCGGAGGCCCAGTACTTC.